The 4 T cell receptor beta chains given below trace back to one sample, sequenced in a study of T cells in Graves' hyperthyroidism and ophthalmopathy. RNA transcripts served as the template for amplifying TCR beta CDR3 regions. TCR CDR3 regions were first amplified by RT-PCR with HTBI primers. TCRdb analysed the multiplex PCR reads with MiXCR anew, one entry per CDR3 protein. Of over 250,000 distinct CDR3 sequences in the sample, less than 30% are singletons; the top ten hold about 30%. Sequencing was done on a sample of blood. These TCRs come from a man aged 35-49 years with Graves' hyperthyroidism that later progressed to Graves' ophthalmopathy.

This clonotype was detected many times. This sequence joins TRBV20-1 and TRBJ1-6, with D unresolved. Trimming took 5 bases from V and 6 from J, leaving 17 bases between them. The CDR3 totals 15 residues. Germline assignment: CDR1 DFQATT and CDR2 SNEGSKA (reference sequence). This CDR3 is CSALNSAGGNSPLHF. For the CDR3, the DNA is TGCAGTGCTCTAAATAGTGCGGGCGGTAATTCACCCCTCCACTTT.

The chain couples TRBV2 to TRBJ2-5; D unclear. The CDR3 is 10 amino acids. V lost 8 bases to trimming and J lost 4 bases, with 5 bases between them. CDR1 and CDR2 from the germline V gene are SNHLY and FYNNEI. CDR3 protein: CASRRETQYF. In nucleotides, the CDR3 is TGTGCCAGCCGACGAGAGACCCAGTACTTC.

This chain connects TRBV28 to TRBJ2-7; tentatively, D is TRBD1 (5 bases). The germline V gene has CDR1 MDHEN and CDR2 SYDVKM. Trimming took 7 bases from V and 0 from J, leaving 16 bases between them. The CDR3 is 15 residues long. The CDR3 spells CASIPGQGGSYEQYF. CDR3 DNA sequence: TGTGCCAGCATTCCCGGGCAGGGCGGCTCCTACGAGCAGTACTTC.

This clonotype was observed at least ten times. The chain has TRBV5-1 and TRBJ2-7; the D gene could be TRBD1 or TRBD2 (5 bases each). With 0 bases removed from V and 4 bases from J, the gap between germline ends came to 14 bases. CDR1 SGHRS and CDR2 YFSETQ come from the germline V gene. The CDR3 covers 15 residues. The CDR3 loop is CASSLAGASRYEQYF. DNA of the CDR3: TGCGCCAGCAGCTTGGCCGGGGCTTCCAGGTACGAGCAGTACTTC.